A selection of T cell receptor beta chains follows, all from one sample in a study of CD8 T cells in Susac syndrome. MiXCR was run by TCRdb on the immunoSEQ multiplex PCR reads, yielding one entry per CDR3 protein. The sample comprises about 160,000 distinct CDR3 sequences, roughly nine tenths of which are singletons, and around 0.079% rests with the top ten. Sequencing was done on a sample of CD4+ T cells from PBMCs. Receptor source: a human donor in good health. Both conserved end residues are part of each CDR3. A D gene is named only where the DNA matches it firmly. A clone size is listed for some rows: how often the clone was seen (once, few, many), or a class if it is expanded.

cdr3_aa: CASSQITGGPKTQYF
cdr3_nt: TGCGCCAGCAGCCAAATAACGGGGGGGCCGAAGACCCAGTACTTC
v_call: TRBV4-3
clone_size: NA
j_call: TRBJ2-5
d_call: TRBD2

cdr3_aa: CASSPDSPNTEAFF
cdr3_nt: TGTGCCAGCTCACCCGACAGTCCGAACACTGAAGCTTTCTTT
v_call: TRBV18
clone_size: NA
j_call: TRBJ1-1
d_call: NA

cdr3_aa: CASSFRDANYGYTF
cdr3_nt: TGCGCCAGCAGCTTCCGGGACGCTAACTATGGCTACACCTTC
v_call: TRBV5-1
clone_size: NA
j_call: TRBJ1-2
d_call: NA

cdr3_aa: CASSHLKGQPQHF
cdr3_nt: TGTGCCAGCAGTCACCTGAAGGGTCAGCCCCAGCATTTT
v_call: TRBV12-3/TRBV12-4
clone_size: NA
j_call: TRBJ1-5
d_call: NA

cdr3_aa: CASRQLAGVNEQFF
cdr3_nt: TGTGCCAGCAGGCAACTAGCGGGAGTCAATGAGCAGTTCTTC
v_call: TRBV3-1
clone_size: NA
j_call: TRBJ2-1
d_call: TRBD2

cdr3_aa: CASSLGAGIETQYF
cdr3_nt: TGTGCCAGCAGCTTAGGTGCAGGGATAGAGACCCAGTACTTC
v_call: TRBV7-8
clone_size: NA
j_call: TRBJ2-5
d_call: NA

cdr3_aa: CASGLRGGNTEAFF
cdr3_nt: TGTGCCAGCGGGCTGAGGGGGGGGAACACTGAAGCTTTCTTT
v_call: TRBV11-2
clone_size: NA
j_call: TRBJ1-1
d_call: NA

cdr3_aa: CSAGERAHQYF
cdr3_nt: TGCAGTGCGGGCGAGCGCGCGCACCAGTACTTC
v_call: TRBV20-1
clone_size: NA
j_call: TRBJ2-5
d_call: NA

cdr3_aa: CASSIVGGQGQPQHF
cdr3_nt: TGTGCCAGTAGTATAGTCGGGGGCCAGGGGCAGCCCCAGCATTTT
v_call: TRBV19
clone_size: NA
j_call: TRBJ1-5
d_call: NA

cdr3_aa: CASTSWTASNYGYTF
cdr3_nt: TGCGCCAGCACTTCGTGGACGGCATCTAACTATGGCTACACCTTC
v_call: TRBV5-1
clone_size: NA
j_call: TRBJ1-2
d_call: NA

cdr3_aa: CASSSDRDRNTGELFF
cdr3_nt: TGTGCCAGCAGCTCCGACCGGGACAGGAACACCGGGGAGCTGTTTTTT
v_call: TRBV5-4
clone_size: NA
j_call: TRBJ2-2
d_call: TRBD1

cdr3_aa: CASSIRDNYEQYF
cdr3_nt: TGTGCCAGTAGTATAAGGGACAACTACGAGCAGTACTTC
v_call: TRBV19
clone_size: NA
j_call: TRBJ2-7
d_call: NA

cdr3_aa: CASSPRGTNEKLFF
cdr3_nt: TGTGCCAGCTCACCCCGAGGGACTAATGAAAAACTGTTTTTT
v_call: TRBV18
clone_size: NA
j_call: TRBJ1-4
d_call: NA

cdr3_aa: CATSREYATYEQYF
cdr3_nt: TGTGCCACCAGCAGAGAATACGCAACCTACGAGCAGTACTTC
v_call: TRBV15
clone_size: NA
j_call: TRBJ2-7
d_call: NA

cdr3_aa: CASRVSPNTEAFF
cdr3_nt: TGCGCCAGCAGGGTGTCCCCGAACACTGAAGCTTTCTTT
v_call: TRBV10-1
clone_size: NA
j_call: TRBJ1-1
d_call: NA

cdr3_aa: CSLTAGAIHNEQFF
cdr3_nt: TGCAGTTTGACGGCGGGAGCTATCCACAATGAGCAGTTCTTC
v_call: TRBV29-1
clone_size: NA
j_call: TRBJ2-1
d_call: TRBD2

cdr3_aa: CATTQGVDTEAFF
cdr3_nt: TGTGCCACCACTCAGGGGGTAGACACTGAAGCTTTCTTT
v_call: TRBV24-1
clone_size: NA
j_call: TRBJ1-1
d_call: TRBD1

cdr3_aa: CASSIGGPAKSDTGELFF
cdr3_nt: TGTGCCAGTAGTATAGGGGGCCCGGCGAAGAGCGACACCGGGGAGCTGTTTTTT
v_call: TRBV19
clone_size: NA
j_call: TRBJ2-2
d_call: NA

cdr3_aa: CATSDLIGQPQHF
cdr3_nt: TGTGCCACCAGTGATTTGATAGGTCAGCCCCAGCATTTT
v_call: TRBV24-1
clone_size: NA
j_call: TRBJ1-5
d_call: NA

cdr3_aa: CASRTGTENSPLHF
cdr3_nt: TGTGCCAGCAGAACCGGGACAGAAAATTCACCCCTCCACTTT
v_call: TRBV25-1
clone_size: NA
j_call: TRBJ1-6
d_call: TRBD1

cdr3_aa: CASSPGLGDYEQYF
cdr3_nt: TGTGCCAGCAGCCCGGGACTAGGGGACTACGAGCAGTACTTC
v_call: TRBV7-6
clone_size: NA
j_call: TRBJ2-7
d_call: TRBD2

cdr3_aa: CASRRELAGQETQYF
cdr3_nt: TGTGCCAGCAGAAGAGAACTAGCGGGGCAAGAGACCCAGTACTTC
v_call: TRBV6-5
clone_size: NA
j_call: TRBJ2-5
d_call: TRBD2

cdr3_aa: CASSLSTSGGRYEQYF
cdr3_nt: TGCGCCAGCAGCCTTTCGACTAGCGGGGGGAGGTACGAGCAGTACTTC
v_call: TRBV4-1
clone_size: NA
j_call: TRBJ2-7
d_call: TRBD2

cdr3_aa: CASSQLEGRTDTQYF
cdr3_nt: TGCGCCAGCAGCCAATTGGAGGGCCGCACAGATACGCAGTATTTT
v_call: TRBV4-1
clone_size: once
j_call: TRBJ2-3
d_call: NA

cdr3_aa: CSAPALATNEKLFF
cdr3_nt: TGCAGTGCTCCAGCCCTTGCAACTAATGAAAAACTGTTTTTT
v_call: TRBV20-1
clone_size: NA
j_call: TRBJ1-4
d_call: NA

cdr3_aa: CASRGDTGELFF
cdr3_nt: TGTGCCAGCAGGGGGGACACCGGGGAGCTGTTTTTT
v_call: TRBV6-1
clone_size: few
j_call: TRBJ2-2
d_call: NA

cdr3_aa: CASSSQPYNEQFF
cdr3_nt: TGTGCCAGCAGTTCCCAGCCCTACAATGAGCAGTTCTTC
v_call: TRBV28
clone_size: NA
j_call: TRBJ2-1
d_call: NA

cdr3_aa: CASRSVPTGELFF
cdr3_nt: TGTGCCAGCAGATCAGTCCCTACCGGGGAGCTGTTTTTT
v_call: TRBV6-4
clone_size: NA
j_call: TRBJ2-2
d_call: NA

cdr3_aa: CASSNTGELFF
cdr3_nt: TGTGCCAGCTCTAACACCGGGGAGCTGTTTTTT
v_call: TRBV18
clone_size: NA
j_call: TRBJ2-2
d_call: NA

cdr3_aa: CASSLSRDFGNTIYF
cdr3_nt: TGTGCCAGCAGTTTGAGCAGGGACTTCGGAAACACCATATATTTT
v_call: TRBV12-3/TRBV12-4
clone_size: NA
j_call: TRBJ1-3
d_call: NA

cdr3_aa: CASSGLAGSNEQFF
cdr3_nt: TGTGCCAGCAGTGGACTAGCGGGGAGCAATGAGCAGTTCTTC
v_call: TRBV2
clone_size: NA
j_call: TRBJ2-1
d_call: TRBD2

cdr3_aa: CASSLYGEGNTEAFF
cdr3_nt: TGTGCCAGCAGCTTATATGGGGAGGGGAACACTGAAGCTTTCTTT
v_call: TRBV7-2
clone_size: NA
j_call: TRBJ1-1
d_call: NA

cdr3_aa: CASSQTRDSTDTQYF
cdr3_nt: TGTGCCAGCAGTCAAACCAGGGACTCCACAGATACGCAGTATTTT
v_call: TRBV2
clone_size: NA
j_call: TRBJ2-3
d_call: NA

cdr3_aa: CASSFSGGNQPQHF
cdr3_nt: TGTGCCAGCAGCTTTTCAGGGGGCAATCAGCCCCAGCATTTT
v_call: TRBV11-2
clone_size: few
j_call: TRBJ1-5
d_call: NA

cdr3_aa: CASSLARASGDYNEQFF
cdr3_nt: TGTGCCAGCAGCTTAGCGCGGGCTAGCGGGGACTACAATGAGCAGTTCTTC
v_call: TRBV7-9
clone_size: NA
j_call: TRBJ2-1
d_call: TRBD2

cdr3_aa: CAWSPQGAGTDTQYF
cdr3_nt: TGTGCCTGGAGTCCCCAGGGGGCGGGAACAGATACGCAGTATTTT
v_call: TRBV30
clone_size: NA
j_call: TRBJ2-3
d_call: TRBD1

cdr3_aa: CASSLPTGEAFF
cdr3_nt: TGTGCCAGCAGCCTCCCGACGGGGGAAGCTTTCTTT
v_call: TRBV7-9
clone_size: NA
j_call: TRBJ1-1
d_call: NA

cdr3_aa: CASSPLDRLENF
cdr3_nt: TGTGCCAGCAGCCCCCTGGACAGACTCGAAAACTTC
v_call: TRBV7-2
clone_size: NA
j_call: TRBJ2-7
d_call: NA

cdr3_aa: CASSPSRGIGNTEAFF
cdr3_nt: TGTGCCAGCTCACCATCGCGGGGGATCGGGAACACTGAAGCTTTCTTT
v_call: TRBV18
clone_size: NA
j_call: TRBJ1-1
d_call: NA